The 23 T cell receptor beta chains below all came from one sample that was sequenced in a study of shared clonotypes between healthy human individuals. Assay used: immunoSEQ multiplex PCR; TCRdb lists only in-frame clones, some missing. Of 2 million to 2.5 million clones listed, 85% to 95% are singletons. The source material was naive CD4+ T cells from PBMCs. The subset: CD45RA+ positively selected. The origin of the receptors is a man in his late teens or twenties in good health. Some clones in this sample may be carry-over from other donors' samples.

The V call is TRBV7-2, the J call TRBJ2-2; D is unclear. This CDR3 has 14 residues. V was trimmed by 3 bases and J by 6 bases, leaving 11 bases between them. From germline, CDR1 is SGHTA and CDR2 FQGNSA. CDR3 DNA sequence: TGTGCCAGCAGCTTTGTCGCACAGTCCGGGGAGCTGTTTTTT. As protein: CASSFVAQSGELFF. The complete variable domain, with remaining parts taken from reference TRBV7-2 and TRBJ2-2, reads GAGVSQSPSNKVTEKGKDVELRCDPISGHTALYWYRQSLGQGLEFLIYFQGNSAPDKSGLPSDRFSAERTGGSVSTLTIQRTQQEDSAVYLCASSFVAQSGELFFGEGSRLTVL.

This chain connects TRBV30 to TRBJ2-6, with unresolved D. The germline gives CDR1 GTSNPN, CDR2 SVGIG (reference sequence). V lost 8 bases and J 1 base, leaving 15 bases between the germline ends. The CDR3 has 15 amino acids. The CDR3 is CAGQGPVSGANVLTF. CDR3 coding DNA: TGTGCCGGCCAAGGGCCTGTTTCTGGGGCCAACGTCCTGACTTTC.

This sequence joins TRBV6-5 and TRBJ1-5; D gene unclear. The germline gives CDR1 MNHEY, CDR2 SVGAGI. The CDR3 is 12 amino acids. Trimming cost V 7 bases and J 2 bases, with 6 bases left between them. CDR3 sequence reads: CASKPRNQPQHF. CDR3 DNA sequence: TGTGCCAGCAAGCCTCGCAATCAGCCCCAGCATTTT.

This sequence joins TRBV30 and TRBJ1-2, with a tentative D call TRBD1 (5 bases). V was pared by 2 bases and J by 4 bases, with 20 bases between. The length of the CDR3 is 16 residues. The germline CDR1 and CDR2 sequences are GTSNPN and SVGIG (reference sequence). The CDR3: CAWSHLPGQSLYGYTF. The CDR3 region has the DNA TGTGCCTGGAGTCACCTTCCGGGGCAGAGTCTCTATGGCTACACCTTC.

This clone showed up just a few times. The V call is TRBV9, the J call TRBJ2-1, with 9 nucleotides matching TRBD2. Losses at the gene ends were 4 bases for V and 5 bases for J; bases not matched to a gene: 7. The CDR3 has 15 amino acids. Germline CDR1 is SGDLS and CDR2 is YYNGEE. The CDR3 DNA reads as TGTGCCAGCAGCCCGGCGGGACTAGCCCACAATGAGCAGTTCTTC. Translated, it gives CASSPAGLAHNEQFF.

The chain links TRBV5-6 to TRBJ2-5; 11 bases agree with TRBD1. Germline assignment: CDR1 SGHDT and CDR2 YYEEEE. Trimming removed 5 bases from V and 5 bases from J; junction bases left unmatched: 14. The CDR3 has 17 amino acids. CDR3 DNA: TGTGCCAGCAGTTATTCACTCTGGGACAGGGGGAGGGAGACCCAGTACTTC. Its protein is CASSYSLWDRGRETQYF.

This rearrangement joins TRBV18 to TRBJ2-7, with D tentatively TRBD1 or TRBD2 (6 bases each). This CDR3 contains 16 residues. Germline-derived CDR1 and CDR2 are KGHSH and LQKENI. The V end lost 1 base, the J end lost 1 base, and 14 bases lay between the germline ends. DNA of the CDR3: TGTGCCAGCTCACCACGGGGGCCTAGCGCTTCCTACGAGCAGTACTTC. Translated, it gives CASSPRGPSASYEQYF. The entire variable domain, with the rest obtained from reference TRBV18 and TRBJ2-7, is as follows: NAGVMQNPRHLVRRRGQEARLRCSPMKGHSHVYWYRQLPEEGLKFMVYLQKENIIDESGMPKERFSAEFPKEGPSILRIQQVVRGDSAAYFCASSPRGPSASYEQYFGPGTRLTVT.

Notes on this clone: Other DNA sequences of this sample code for an identical CDR3. This chain joins TRBV19 and TRBJ2-7; 7 positions match TRBD1. Germline V lookup: CDR1 LNHDA, CDR2 SQIVND (reference sequence). The CDR3 has 13 residues. With V trimmed by 4 bases and J by 3 bases, 3 bases remained unmatched. The DNA of the CDR3 is TGTGCCAGTAGTAGAGGACAGGTCTACGAGCAGTACTTC. Its translation: CASSRGQVYEQYF.

Points on this clone: The same CDR3 arises from other DNA sequences in this sample as well. This chain joins TRBV9 and TRBJ2-7; 7 bases are shared with TRBD1. Trimming cost V 0 bases and J 0 bases; bases outside gene matches: 3. The germline V gene has CDR1 SGDLS and CDR2 YYNGEE. This CDR3 is built from 15 residues. This CDR3 reads CASSVAGTASYEQYF. CDR3 coding DNA: TGTGCCAGCAGCGTAGCAGGGACAGCCTCCTACGAGCAGTACTTC.

The chain carries TRBV25-1 and TRBJ2-7; possible D gene TRBD2, 6 bases. The germline V and J ends were trimmed by 8 bases and 3 bases, with 14 bases remaining between them. The CDR3 covers 13 residues. In germline, CDR1 is MGHDK, CDR2 SYGVNS. CDR3 nucleotides: TGTGCCAGCTGGTACGGGAGACACTACGAGCAGTACTTC. It yields the protein CASWYGRHYEQYF.

The CDR3 DNA reads TGTGCCAGCAGTTTCGACTATACCAACACCGGGGAGCTGTTTTTT. Protein sequence: CASSFDYTNTGELFF. The V and J genes are TRBV27 and TRBJ2-2; weak D call: TRBD2 (5 bases). V lost 3 bases and J lost 2, with 10 bases in between. This CDR3 is built from 15 residues. Germline CDR1 MNHEY, CDR2 SMNVEV (reference sequence).

The count of this clone is one. V and J are TRBV5-5 and TRBJ2-7; D might be TRBD1 (5 bases). This CDR3 is built from 17 residues. Germline V CDR1 and CDR2: SGHKS, YYEKEE (reference sequence). Trimming stripped 3 bases from V and 0 bases from J, with 19 bases between. The DNA for the CDR3 is TGTGCCAGCAGCTCTCCATATAAGGGGAAGAGCTCCTACGAGCAGTACTTC. As protein: CASSSPYKGKSSYEQYF. The variable domain in full, completed from reference TRBV5-5 and TRBJ2-7, reads DAGVTQSPTHLIKTRGQQVTLRCSPISGHKSVSWYQQVLGQGPQFIFQYYEKEERGRGNFPDRFSARQFPNYSSELNVNALLLGDSALYLCASSSPYKGKSSYEQYFGPGTRLTVT.

The rearrangement uses TRBV11-2 and TRBJ2-1; tentative D call: TRBD1 (6 bases). The CDR3 extends over 13 amino acids. Germline V gene lookup returns CDR1 SGHAT and CDR2 FQNNGV. Trimming shortened V by 5 bases and J by 7 bases, and 12 bases separated the two germline ends. The chain's CDR3 is CASSLGAENEQFF. CDR3 coding DNA: TGTGCCAGCAGCCTGGGGGCGGAGAATGAGCAGTTCTTC.

CDR3 residues: CASSMDRGQPQHF. CDR3 nucleotides: TGTGCCAGTAGTATGGACAGGGGTCAGCCCCAGCATTTT. The chain combines TRBV19 with TRBJ1-5; TRBD1 aligns across 9 bases. The CDR3 is made up of 13 amino acids. Germline CDR1 and CDR2: LNHDA and SQIVND (reference sequence). Trimming cost V 3 bases and J 6 bases; bases outside gene matches: 0.

This chain links TRBV28 with TRBJ1-2, with D possibly being TRBD1 (6 bases). The germline gives CDR1 MDHEN, CDR2 SYDVKM. CDR3 length: 14 amino acids. Trimming removed 5 bases at V and 3 bases at J, with 13 bases between. In DNA form, the CDR3 reads TGTGCCAGCAGTCAGGTGGGGGCGGACTATGGCTACACCTTC. It yields the protein CASSQVGADYGYTF.

The chain carries TRBV11-2 and TRBJ2-7; no reliable D call. Germline assignment: CDR1 SGHAT and CDR2 FQNNGV. The CDR3 loop spans 14 amino acids. V was clipped by 5 bases and J by 1 base, with 12 bases between them. CDR3 sequence (DNA): TGTGCCAGCAGCCACCTAGATTGGTCCTACGAGCAGTACTTC. Protein sequence: CASSHLDWSYEQYF.

The rearrangement links TRBV5-1 to TRBJ2-1; D may be TRBD1 or TRBD2 (5 bases each). The CDR3 runs to 13 residues. With 0 bases removed from V and 13 bases from J, the gap between germline ends came to 14 bases. Germline lookup yields CDR1 SGHRS and CDR2 YFSETQ. For the CDR3, the DNA is TGCGCCAGCAGCTTGGAGCCGGGACGGCAACAGTTCTTC. Translating gives CASSLEPGRQQFF. The full variable domain, with the rest looked up from reference TRBV5-1 and TRBJ2-1, is KAGVTQTPRYLIKTRGQQVTLSCSPISGHRSVSWYQQTPGQGLQFLFEYFSETQRNKGNFPGRFSGRQFSNSRSEMNVSTLELGDSALYLCASSLEPGRQQFFGPGTRLTVL.

The rearrangement uses TRBV28 and TRBJ1-2; 12 bases line up with TRBD1. Per germline, CDR1 MDHEN and CDR2 SYDVKM. V shed 6 bases and J 4 bases; nucleotides not matched to a gene: 6. The CDR3 sequence is 15 residues long. The CDR3 sequence is CASSWGTGGVYGYTF. Here the CDR3 DNA reads TGTGCCAGCAGCTGGGGGACAGGGGGCGTCTATGGCTACACCTTC.

This CDR3 reads CASSRGLQGGYEQYF. The CDR3 nucleotides read TGCGCCAGCAGCCGAGGCTTACAGGGAGGCTACGAGCAGTACTTC. The chain couples TRBV4-3 to TRBJ2-7, with D perhaps matching TRBD1 or TRBD2 (6 bases each). This CDR3 has 15 amino acids. Germline lookup yields CDR1 LGHNA and CDR2 YSLEER. The V gene lost 4 bases and the J gene lost 3 bases, with 16 bases spanning the gap.

V usage is TRBV11-3 and J usage is TRBJ2-1; tentative D call: TRBD2 (6 bases). The CDR3 is made up of 13 amino acids. Trimming took 8 bases from V and 6 from J, leaving 14 bases between them. Germline assignment: CDR1 SGHNT and CDR2 YENEEA. Here the CDR3 DNA reads TGTGCCAGCTCCCAGGAGGGGCCCAATGAGCAGTTCTTC. Residues: CASSQEGPNEQFF.

The chain couples TRBV6-5 to TRBJ1-1; a possible D gene is TRBD1 (5 bases). This CDR3 contains 16 residues. Germline CDR1 is MNHEY and CDR2 is SVGAGI. V lost 2 bases and J lost 0, with 13 bases in between. CDR3 coding DNA: TGTGCCAGCAGTTACAGGGGCGCCGGTATGAACACTGAAGCTTTCTTT. Translation gives CASSYRGAGMNTEAFF.

The chain joins TRBV9 to TRBJ2-3, with TRBD2 matching 12 bases. Trimming took 4 bases from V and 5 from J; bases not matched to a gene: 8. Germline-derived CDR1 and CDR2 are SGDLS and YYNGEE. The CDR3 is 16 amino acids. The CDR3 bases are TGTGCCAGCAGCACGCGGACTAGCGGGATTGGAGATACGCAGTATTTT. The encoded protein is CASSTRTSGIGDTQYF.

On this clone itself: Other DNA sequences in the same sample also yield this CDR3. V and J are TRBV28 and TRBJ2-7; no reliable D call. The germline V gene has CDR1 MDHEN and CDR2 SYDVKM. The CDR3 sequence is 12 residues long. Trimming shortened V by 2 bases and J by 4 bases, and 6 bases separated the two germline ends. DNA of the CDR3: TGTGCCAGCAGTTTACAAAGTTACGAGCAGTACTTC. Translation gives CASSLQSYEQYF.